This entry lists 2 T cell receptor beta chains sequenced from one sample in a study of response to subunit inactivated influenza vaccine. TCRdb ran MiXCR on the RT-PCR reads and lists one entry per CDR3 protein. Among roughly 650,000 distinct CDR3 sequences, less than 20% were seen once, and the ten largest hold around a tenth. The input for sequencing was PBMCs from blood, taken 11 to 12 days after vaccination. These receptor sequences come from a man in his fifties or sixties who received an inactivated influenza vaccine.

This clonotype was seen more than once but under ten times. V and J are TRBV18 and TRBJ1-5; no firm D call. V was cut by 3 bases and J by 4 bases, with 13 bases left in between. In germline, CDR1 is KGHSH, CDR2 LQKENI. The CDR3 loop spans 15 amino acids. The CDR3 protein is CASSPDRSPNQPQHF. The CDR3 bases are TGTGCCAGCTCACCGGACCGATCCCCTAATCAGCCCCAGCATTTT.

V and J are TRBV2 and TRBJ1-1; TRBD1 aligns across 8 bases. The CDR3 has 14 amino acids. The ends lost 3 bases at V and 6 bases at J; junction bases unmatched: 6. Germline V gene sequence: CDR1 SNHLY, CDR2 FYNNEI. As DNA, the CDR3 is TGTGCCAGCAGTGATAGGACAGGGCGGGCTGAAGCTTTCTTT. Its protein product is CASSDRTGRAEAFF.